The rows below give T cell receptor beta chains drawn from one sample of a study of shared clonotypes between healthy human individuals. Here immunoSEQ multiplex PCR was the method, and the copy in TCRdb shows in-frame clones only, minus some. The sample contains under 650,000 clones, 90% to 96% of which appear only once. The sample consisted of naive CD4+ T cells sorted from blood. These receptors originate from a woman between 25 and 40 years old in good health. Each CDR3 is given with its conserved first and last residue. The D gene is left open where the match is weak. Clone size is shown for a subset of rows, as once, few, many or a class of expanded clone.

v_gene	abundance	j_gene	d_gene	CDR3nt	CDR3aa
TRBV7-8	NA	TRBJ2-1	NA	TGTGCCAGCAGCGGCCGGGACTCAGAGCAGTTCTTC	CASSGRDSEQFF
TRBV18	NA	TRBJ2-1	NA	TGTGCCAGCTCACCTTTTAAGGGTGCGAATGAGCAGTTCTTC	CASSPFKGANEQFF
TRBV5-8	NA	TRBJ1-5	NA	TGTGCCAGCAGCTTTCGGGCCGGGGGCAATCAGCCCCAGCATTTT	CASSFRAGGNQPQHF
TRBV5-1	NA	TRBJ2-7	TRBD2	TGCGCCAGCAGCTTATCTAGCGGGAGTATCCACGAGCAGTACTTC	CASSLSSGSIHEQYF
TRBV2	NA	TRBJ1-3	NA	TGTGCCAGCAAGGGGGGATCCTCCGGAAACACCATATATTTT	CASKGGSSGNTIYF
TRBV2	NA	TRBJ2-1	NA	TGTGCCAGCAGTGAAAGAAGCGGCCAGGGTATTTCCTACAATGAGCAGTTCTTC	CASSERSGQGISYNEQFF
TRBV2	NA	TRBJ1-5	TRBD1	TGTGCCAGCAGCCGGGACAGGGGGCGAAAGAGAAATCAGCCCCAGCATTTT	CASSRDRGRKRNQPQHF
TRBV11-2	NA	TRBJ2-3	TRBD1	TGTGCCAGCAGCCGGACAGGGGATTACACAGATACGCAGTATTTT	CASSRTGDYTDTQYF
TRBV5-1	NA	TRBJ1-4	NA	TGCGCCAGCAGCTTGGGGGGTCGGCGGAATGAAAAACTGTTTTTT	CASSLGGRRNEKLFF
TRBV27	NA	TRBJ2-2	TRBD2	TGTGCCACCCGAACTAGCGGAACGTTAACCGGGGAGCTGTTTTTT	CATRTSGTLTGELFF
TRBV7-9	NA	TRBJ1-1	NA	TGTGCCAGCAGCACGGCATTGGGGGGGATTCGAGACGCTTTCTTT	CASSTALGGIRDAFF
TRBV5-1	NA	TRBJ2-2	NA	TGCGCCAGCAGCGGAAGAACAGGTTCCGACACCGGGGAGCTGTTTTTT	CASSGRTGSDTGELFF
TRBV28	NA	TRBJ1-2	NA	TGTGCCAGCAGTTCTGCGGTTAGTGGCTACACCTTC	CASSSAVSGYTF
TRBV5-1	NA	TRBJ2-7	NA	TGCGCCAGCAGCTTGGACAGACCAGGGACCTACGAGCAGTACTTC	CASSLDRPGTYEQYF
TRBV5-1	NA	TRBJ2-6	NA	TGCGCCAGCAGCCCCGGACGGGGTTACTCTGGGGCCAACGTCCTGACTTTC	CASSPGRGYSGANVLTF
TRBV28	NA	TRBJ2-2	NA	TGTGCCAGCAGTAGTGGACAGCCCCCCACCGGGGAGCTGTTTTTT	CASSSGQPPTGELFF
TRBV29-1	NA	TRBJ2-1	NA	TGCAGCGCCACCTACGGGACCTCCATTGAGCAGTTCTTC	CSATYGTSIEQFF
TRBV11-1	once	TRBJ2-5	NA	TGTGCCAGCAGCTTACCTATAGGGACCCAGTACTTC	CASSLPIGTQYF
TRBV11-2	NA	TRBJ2-7	TRBD2	TGTGCCAGCAGCCGGCTGGCGGGAGCAACCTCCTACGAGCAGTACTTC	CASSRLAGATSYEQYF
TRBV6-1	NA	TRBJ1-1	NA	TGTGCCAGCAGTGTACAGGGGAACACTGAAGCTTTCTTT	CASSVQGNTEAFF
TRBV4-3	NA	TRBJ2-2	NA	TGCGCCAGCAGCCAGAACGGGGAGCTGTTTTTT	CASSQNGELFF
TRBV28	NA	TRBJ1-4	NA	TGTGCCAGCGTGCAGGGAGATGGTGAAAAACTGTTTTTT	CASVQGDGEKLFF
TRBV18	NA	TRBJ2-2	NA	TGTGCCAGCTCACCCCGGGGGCAGCTGAACACCGGGGAGCTGTTTTTT	CASSPRGQLNTGELFF
TRBV7-2	NA	TRBJ1-1	TRBD1	TGTGCCAGCAGCTCCACCTGGGACAGGGGAGCTTTCTTT	CASSSTWDRGAFF
TRBV10-3	NA	TRBJ2-1	NA	TGTGCCATCAGTGAGTTGGGGGACCGACCACAGGAGCAGTTCTTC	CAISELGDRPQEQFF
TRBV15	NA	TRBJ2-1	TRBD2	TGTGCCACCAGCAGAGAGATAGCGGGAGTCCAATTCTTC	CATSREIAGVQFF
TRBV15	NA	TRBJ2-3	NA	TGTGCCACCAGCAGAAAACCCCTTGCCGCAAATACGCAGTATTTT	CATSRKPLAANTQYF
TRBV2	NA	TRBJ1-2	NA	TGTGCCAGCAGGAACTACAGCAAAAACTATGGCTACACCTTC	CASRNYSKNYGYTF
TRBV28	NA	TRBJ2-2	NA	TGTGCCACTCAAATCGGGAACACCGGGGAGCTGTTTTTT	CATQIGNTGELFF
TRBV27	NA	TRBJ1-2	TRBD1	TGTGCCAGCAGTTTATCCCGACAGGGGAACTATGGCTACACCTTC	CASSLSRQGNYGYTF
TRBV27	NA	TRBJ1-5	NA	TGTGCCAGCAGTTTATGGGGGTTGGGCAATCAGCCCCAGCATTTT	CASSLWGLGNQPQHF
TRBV10-3	NA	TRBJ2-7	NA	TGTGCCATCAGTGAGGGTTACGAGCAGTACTTC	CAISEGYEQYF
TRBV28	once	TRBJ2-7	NA	TGTGCCAGCAGTGTTATTACAGGGAGGGACGAGCAGTACTTC	CASSVITGRDEQYF
TRBV28	NA	TRBJ2-1	TRBD2	TGTGCCAGCAGTGGACTAGCGGGAGCGGGGAATGAGCAGTTCTTC	CASSGLAGAGNEQFF
TRBV5-1	NA	TRBJ2-3	TRBD2	TGCGCCAGCAGCTTGGCCGGATTAGCGGGAGGGCCCACAGATACGCAGTATTTT	CASSLAGLAGGPTDTQYF
TRBV7-2	NA	TRBJ2-7	NA	TGTGCCAGCAGGTTACTAGCAGGGGTGGCTGACGAGCAGTACTTC	CASRLLAGVADEQYF
TRBV27	NA	TRBJ2-7	NA	TGTGCCAGCAGTTTCCGGGTATCCGGGTCCGAGCAGTACTTC	CASSFRVSGSEQYF
TRBV6-6	NA	TRBJ2-3	TRBD2	TGTGCCAGCAGCAGACTTAGCGGGTACACAGATACGCAGTATTTT	CASSRLSGYTDTQYF
TRBV5-1	NA	TRBJ1-1	TRBD1	TGCGCCAGCAGCGGGGGACAGGGAGTTGCGGGAAACACTGAAGCTTTCTTT	CASSGGQGVAGNTEAFF
TRBV7-2	NA	TRBJ1-2	NA	TGTGCCAGCAGCTTAGAGTCGGGTCAGGGGTATGGCTACACCTTC	CASSLESGQGYGYTF
TRBV28	NA	TRBJ2-7	TRBD2	TGTGCCAGCAGTTTGGCCGGGACTAGCTTCTCCTACGAGCAGTACTTC	CASSLAGTSFSYEQYF
TRBV19	NA	TRBJ2-7	NA	TGTGCCAGTAGCCTAATGATAGGACAACAAAGCTACGAGCAGTACTTC	CASSLMIGQQSYEQYF
TRBV19	NA	TRBJ2-2	TRBD1	TGTGCCAGTAGTCCCGACAGGGGGGACACCGGGGAGCTGTTTTTT	CASSPDRGDTGELFF
TRBV28	NA	TRBJ1-1	NA	TGTGCCAGCAGTGGAGGCAGACTAAAAGCTTTCTTT	CASSGGRLKAFF
TRBV18	NA	TRBJ1-4	TRBD1	TGTGCCAGCTCACCAGGACAGGGGAATGAAAAACTGTTTTTT	CASSPGQGNEKLFF
TRBV7-9	NA	TRBJ2-7	NA	TGTGCCAGCAGCACAACCGGGACCCGAGGTTCAGACGAGCAGTACTTC	CASSTTGTRGSDEQYF
TRBV18	NA	TRBJ2-5	NA	TGTGCCAGCTCACCATTTGGGGTAGTTGAGACCCAGTACTTC	CASSPFGVVETQYF
TRBV7-2	NA	TRBJ1-3	TRBD1	TGTGCCAGCAGCTTAGACAGGGGGCCTGGAAACACCATATATTTT	CASSLDRGPGNTIYF
TRBV19	NA	TRBJ2-1	TRBD2	TGTGCCATCGTTAGTTCGGAGCGGGAGGCGCCGCGCAATGAGCAGTTCTTC	CAIVSSEREAPRNEQFF
TRBV11-3	NA	TRBJ1-1	NA	TGTGCCAGCAGCTCTATCGGAGGGGCGAACACTGAAGCTTTCTTT	CASSSIGGANTEAFF
TRBV6-4	NA	TRBJ1-2	TRBD1	TGTGCCAGGCCAGGGGGTACAAACTATGGCTACACCTTC	CARPGGTNYGYTF
TRBV28	NA	TRBJ2-7	TRBD2	TGTGCCAGCAGTTTAGGAGCGGGAGGCTTCACCTACGAGCAGTACTTC	CASSLGAGGFTYEQYF
TRBV9	NA	TRBJ2-7	NA	TGTGCCAGCAGCGTAGCTCCGACATCAAGTTACGAGCAGTACTTC	CASSVAPTSSYEQYF
TRBV2	NA	TRBJ1-5	TRBD1	TGTGCCAGCAGTGAAGGGACAGGGATTTGGCCATCCCCGTCAGGTCAGCCCCAGCATTTT	CASSEGTGIWPSPSGQPQHF
TRBV5-4	NA	TRBJ2-1	NA	TGTGCCAGCAGCTTGGCCAAGACAGTATCTGAGCAGTTCTTC	CASSLAKTVSEQFF
TRBV19	NA	TRBJ1-2	TRBD1	TGTGCCAGTAGTATTATCCGGGACAGGGGCAACTATGGCTACACCTTC	CASSIIRDRGNYGYTF
TRBV7-3	NA	TRBJ2-2	TRBD2	TGTGCCAGCAGCTCCACTAGACTAGCGGGAGCCGACACCGGGGAGCTGTTTTTT	CASSSTRLAGADTGELFF
TRBV5-1	NA	TRBJ2-4	NA	TGCGCCAGCAGCTTGGTTGCAGGGCCGAAAAACATTCAGTACTTC	CASSLVAGPKNIQYF
TRBV18	NA	TRBJ2-7	NA	TGTGCCAGCTCACAGTCCAGAGCAACGGATGAGCAGTACTTC	CASSQSRATDEQYF
TRBV4-1	NA	TRBJ1-5	NA	TGCGCCAGCAGCTCGCTACCCGGGCCAAATAGCAATCAGCCCCAGCATTTT	CASSSLPGPNSNQPQHF